Presented here are 17 T cell receptor beta chains from one specimen sequenced in a study of T cell responses to AZD1222 COVID-19 vaccine. Assay: immunoSEQ multiplex PCR; the TCRdb copy retains only in-frame clones and omits some. The sample carries roughly 100,000 clones, 88% recorded once. This specimen consisted of peripheral blood, obtained on day 0 of AZD1222 vaccination. The receptors come from an adult in good health.

This sequence joins TRBV5-6 and TRBJ2-7, with 8 bases lining up with TRBD1. Trimming cost V 5 bases and J 2 bases; bases outside gene matches: 3. The CDR3 is 13 amino acids. Germline V CDR1 and CDR2: SGHDT, YYEEEE. CDR3 coding DNA: TGTGCCAGCAGTTGGGACAGGACCTACGAGCAGTACTTC. The encoded protein is CASSWDRTYEQYF.

The V call is TRBV3-1 (or the pseudogene TRBV3-2), the J call TRBJ2-7; TRBD1 might be the D (5 bases). V was cut by 1 base and J by 9 bases, with 13 bases left in between. The CDR3 is 13 amino acids. Germline V gene data show CDR1 as LGHDT and CDR2 as YNNKEL (reference sequence). The CDR3 sequence is CASSQAVQGSQYF. Written as DNA, the CDR3 is TGTGCCAGCAGCCAAGCTGTGCAGGGATCGCAGTACTTC.

The chain combines TRBV7-9 with TRBJ2-7; the match to TRBD2 covers 7 bases. From germline, CDR1 is SEHNR and CDR2 FQNEAQ (reference sequence). The CDR3 has 17 amino acids. V lost 9 bases, J lost 3 bases, and 20 bases stayed unmatched. The CDR3 DNA follows: TGTGCCAGAAATAGTTCTAGCGGAAGTACGCCCCACTACGAGCAGTACTTC. It encodes CARNSSSGSTPHYEQYF.

The chain has TRBV6-2 or TRBV6-3 and TRBJ1-6; D gene ambiguous. The CDR3 covers 12 residues. V was shortened by 4 bases and J by 8 bases, with 6 bases between the two germline ends. Germline V gives CDR1 MNHEY, CDR2 SVGEGT. The CDR3 nucleotides are TGTGCCAGCAGTTTTGAGGATTCACCCCTCCACTTT. This codes for CASSFEDSPLHF.

The CDR3 nucleotides are TGTGCCACCAGCAGAGGACTGAATCAGCCCCAGCATTTT. Protein product: CATSRGLNQPQHF. The V and J genes are TRBV15 and TRBJ1-5; D uncertain. Trimming pared 1 base from V and 4 bases from J, leaving 5 bases between. The germline CDR1 and CDR2 sequences are LNHNV and YYDKDF (reference sequence). The CDR3 length is 13 residues.

This clone was counted between two and nine times. The chain couples TRBV13 to TRBJ2-7, with 7 bases aligning to TRBD2. V was clipped by 5 bases and J by 3 bases; unmatched bases: 7. Germline V gene sequence: CDR1 PRHDT, CDR2 FYEKMQ (reference sequence). The CDR3 covers 14 residues. Here the CDR3 DNA reads TGTGCCAGCAGCGGAGAGCGGGGTTTCTACGAGCAGTACTTC. Protein product: CASSGERGFYEQYF.

The chain couples TRBV7-2 to TRBJ1-4; D remains ambiguous. CDR3 length equals 16 residues. Looked up from germline, CDR1 is SGHTA and CDR2 is FQGNSA. Deletions cut 5 bases from V and 5 bases from J, with 18 bases between. CDR3 residues: CASSPGRELENEKLFF. The CDR3 DNA reads as TGTGCCAGCAGCCCTGGTAGGGAGCTAGAAAATGAAAAACTGTTTTTT.

The chain recombines TRBV25-1 with TRBJ2-7; D possibly matches TRBD1 or TRBD2 (5 bases each). V was pared by 6 bases and J by 3 bases, with 15 bases between. CDR1 MGHDK and CDR2 SYGVNS come from the germline V gene. This CDR3 contains 14 residues. The CDR3 nucleotides are TGTGCCAGCAGAGAGGTAGGGGAGTACTACGAGCAGTACTTC. Translated: CASREVGEYYEQYF.

The rearrangement links TRBV5-4 to TRBJ1-2; tentative D call: TRBD1 (6 bases). This CDR3 is built from 14 residues. V dropped 3 bases and J dropped 4 bases, with 13 bases sitting between them. CDR1 SGHNT and CDR2 YYREEE come from the germline V gene (reference sequence). In DNA, the CDR3 is TGTGCCAGCAGCTCCCAGGACAGAGGCTATGGCTACACCTTC. Translating it yields CASSSQDRGYGYTF.

This clone has ten or more counts. The chain is built from TRBV24-1 and TRBJ2-6; D is perhaps TRBD1 (6 bases). There are 15 residues in the CDR3. V was pared by 4 bases and J by 4 bases, with 10 bases between. Germline V lookup: CDR1 KGHDR, CDR2 SFDVKD. The CDR3 DNA is TGTGCCACCAGTGAAGGGGGTGACGGGGCCAACGTCCTGACTTTC. Translation: CATSEGGDGANVLTF.

V usage is TRBV11-2 and J usage is TRBJ1-1, with D possibly being TRBD1 (5 bases). Germline CDR1 SGHAT, CDR2 FQNNGV. There are 15 residues in the CDR3. V was pared by 5 bases and J by 0 bases, with 13 bases between. The CDR3 DNA is TGTGCCAGCAGCACCCGACAGAGCATGAACACTGAAGCTTTCTTT. Translating gives CASSTRQSMNTEAFF.

This chain connects TRBV14 to TRBJ2-1, with D maybe TRBD1 (6 bases). Trimming shortened V by 4 bases and J by 3 bases, and 7 bases separated the two germline ends. CDR3 length: 13 residues. The germline gives CDR1 SGHDN, CDR2 FVKESK. Here the CDR3 DNA reads TGTGCCAGCAGCCGACAGGTCTACAATGAGCAGTTCTTC. It yields the protein CASSRQVYNEQFF.

This chain joins TRBV15 and TRBJ1-2; 8 bases are a match to TRBD1. The CDR3 has 13 residues. The V segment lost 4 bases and the J segment 6 bases; nucleotides outside the gene matches: 4. Germline V gives CDR1 LNHNV, CDR2 YYDKDF (reference sequence). The CDR3 DNA sequence: TGTGCCACCAGCAAGGCAGGGGGCGATGGCTACACCTTC. Encoded protein: CATSKAGGDGYTF.

This sequence joins TRBV12-3 or TRBV12-4 and TRBJ2-2; D ambiguous. CDR3 length: 11 amino acids. Trimming shortened V by 5 bases and J by 13 bases, and 11 bases separated the two germline ends. CDR3 loop: CASSVGGGLFF. The CDR3 DNA sequence: TGTGCCAGCAGTGTAGGCGGCGGGCTGTTTTTT.

The V gene is TRBV4-2, the J gene TRBJ2-7, with 9 bases matching TRBD1. The CDR3 is 14 residues long. CDR1 and CDR2 from the germline V gene are LGHNA and YNFKEQ. V trimming: 4 bases; J trimming: 4 bases; junction bases outside the gene matches: 5. CDR3 sequence (DNA): TGTGCCAGCAGCCTCGGGACAGGGATTTACGAGCAGTACTTC. Protein: CASSLGTGIYEQYF.

The chain employs TRBV28 and TRBJ1-5; tentatively, D is TRBD1 (6 bases). Germline V CDR1 and CDR2: MDHEN, SYDVKM. CDR3 length: 15 residues. V lost 4 bases and J lost 6, with 16 bases in between. The CDR3 bases are TGTGCCAGCAGTTCCCCCGGGGGGGGGCGTCAGCCCCAGCATTTT. Amino acid sequence: CASSSPGGGRQPQHF.

The chain uses TRBV9 and TRBJ1-1; TRBD1 might be the D (5 bases). CDR1 SGDLS and CDR2 YYNGEE come from the germline V gene. Trimming removed 5 bases from V and 3 bases from J, with 26 bases in between. The CDR3 is 18 residues long. The CDR3 loop is CASRMGEQALSPDTEAFF. In DNA form, the CDR3 reads TGTGCCAGCAGAATGGGTGAACAGGCGTTATCCCCTGACACTGAAGCTTTCTTT.